This is a list of T cell receptor beta chains from one sample in a study of Graves' ophthalmopathy and Graves' hyperthyroidism. MiXCR, applied by TCRdb to the multiplex PCR reads, yields one record per CDR3 protein. The table has 300,000 to 400,000 distinct CDR3 sequences, about 18% seen once. The source material was peripheral blood. These receptors originate from an adult woman with stable Graves' hyperthyroidism. Each CDR3 is given with its conserved first and last residue. The D gene is left open where the match is weak. The size field is filled for only some rows; it gives once, few, many or a size class.

abundance	v_gene	j_gene	d_gene	CDR3nt	CDR3aa
many	TRBV10-1	TRBJ2-7	-	TGCGCCAGCAGCGCCGGGGGCCAATACGAGCAGTACTTC	CASSAGGQYEQYF
many	TRBV9	TRBJ2-7	-	TGTGCCAGCAGCGTAGGGCCCGGGGGAAAAGCCTACGAGCAGTACTTC	CASSVGPGGKAYEQYF
few	TRBV12-3/TRBV12-4	TRBJ2-7	-	TGTGCCAGCAGACCCCTGGGGACGCCGGGATACGAGCAGTACTTC	CASRPLGTPGYEQYF
many	TRBV28	TRBJ1-5	-	TGTGCCAACAGTCCCCCGGGTCAGCCCCAGCATTTT	CANSPPGQPQHF
many	TRBV12-3/TRBV12-4	TRBJ2-4	TRBD1	TGTGCCAGCAGGCTTCAGGGGGCCGCCAAAAACATTCAGTACTTC	CASRLQGAAKNIQYF
many	TRBV7-2	TRBJ1-1	-	TGTGCCAGCAGCTTAGGAGGGCAGGGCCGGGCTTTCTTT	CASSLGGQGRAFF
many	TRBV28	TRBJ2-2	-	TGTGCCAGCAGTTTACCCCTGGCGAACACCGGGGAGCTGTTTTTT	CASSLPLANTGELFF
many	TRBV19	TRBJ2-7	-	TGTGCCAGTAGTATTGCTGTATCCGAGCAGTACTTC	CASSIAVSEQYF
many	TRBV29-1	TRBJ2-7	-	TGCAGCGCCCATGATGGGACCTACGAGCAGTACTTC	CSAHDGTYEQYF
-	TRBV12-3/TRBV12-4	TRBJ2-7	TRBD1	TGTGCCAGCAGTTCTATGGACAGGGCTCTCTACGAGCAGTACTTC	CASSSMDRALYEQYF
many	TRBV7-9	TRBJ2-7	TRBD2	TGTGCCAGCAGCTACGGGACTAGCGGGAGTCTCTACGAGCAGTACTTC	CASSYGTSGSLYEQYF
many	TRBV7-3	TRBJ1-2	-	TGTGCCAGCAGCCCCCCCCCCCCTAACTATGGCTACACCTTC	CASSPPPPNYGYTF
few	TRBV29-1	TRBJ2-7	-	TGCAGCGCTCCGGTCGAGCAGTACTTC	CSAPVEQYF
many	TRBV6-6	TRBJ2-7	-	TGTGCCAGCAGCTATAGCTTGGGAGCGAACTACGAGCAGTACTTC	CASSYSLGANYEQYF
many	TRBV7-9	TRBJ1-2	TRBD1	TGTGCCAGCAGCAAGGGACAGGGGCCCTTGTGGGGCTACACCTTC	CASSKGQGPLWGYTF
many	TRBV30	TRBJ1-1	TRBD1	TGTGCCTGGAGGGGACAGCCAAACACTGAAGCTTTCTTT	CAWRGQPNTEAFF
many	TRBV19	TRBJ1-5	-	TGTGCCAGTACCCCTCCGGGACTGATTGGTCAGCCCCAGCATTTT	CASTPPGLIGQPQHF
many	TRBV10-3	TRBJ1-3	-	TGTGCCATCAACAGAGGGACGGAACCTCTCTCTGGAAACACCATATATTTT	CAINRGTEPLSGNTIYF
many	TRBV20-1	TRBJ2-3	TRBD1	TGCAGTGCTGGGACAGGGAGGGAATCAGATACGCAGTATTTT	CSAGTGRESDTQYF
many	TRBV5-1	TRBJ2-7	-	TGCGCCAGCAGCTTAAGAGGGAGATCCTACGAGCAGTACTTC	CASSLRGRSYEQYF
many	TRBV30	TRBJ2-7	-	TGTGCCTGGAGTGTACAGGACACCGGTTTAGAGTACTTC	CAWSVQDTGLEYF
many	TRBV28	TRBJ2-2	-	TGTGCCAGCAGTTTCTCAGGGTACCCGAACACCGGGGAGCTGTTTTTT	CASSFSGYPNTGELFF
-	TRBV3-1	TRBJ2-2	-	TGTGCCAGCAGCCCCCGGCGGCGAACGAACACCGGGGAGCTGTTTTTT	CASSPRRRTNTGELFF
many	TRBV15	TRBJ2-7	-	TGTGCCACCAGCAGAGATCGGCCCGCTTCCTACGAGCAGTACTTC	CATSRDRPASYEQYF
many	TRBV12-3/TRBV12-4	TRBJ1-3	-	TGTGCCAGCAGTTCATTCGGGCCCCTCCAATTTGGAAACACCATATATTTT	CASSSFGPLQFGNTIYF
many	TRBV7-3	TRBJ2-3	TRBD2	TGTGCCAGCAGCCCTCTTGGGACTATCAGCACAGATACGCAGTATTTT	CASSPLGTISTDTQYF
many	TRBV27	TRBJ2-7	TRBD2	TGTGCCAGCAGTCTTACCGGGACTAGTTACGAGCAGTACTTC	CASSLTGTSYEQYF
many	TRBV28	TRBJ2-7	-	TGTGCCAGCAGTTTGCCCTCAGGGGCGAGCTCCTACGAGCAGTACTTC	CASSLPSGASSYEQYF
-	TRBV30	TRBJ1-1	-	TGTGCCTGGAGTGCTAGGGGTACTGAAGCTTTCTTT	CAWSARGTEAFF
-	TRBV18	TRBJ1-1	-	TGTGCCAGCTCACCTAGACGCCTCAAGAAGGGGTTCGCTGAAGCTTTCTTT	CASSPRRLKKGFAEAFF
-	TRBV6-1	TRBJ2-5	TRBD1	TGTGCCAGCACGAAAGCAGGGACAGGGGGCGGTGAGACCCAGTACTTC	CASTKAGTGGGETQYF
many	TRBV7-6	TRBJ1-2	-	TGTGCCAGCAGCACAGAGACTGGATTCGACTACACCTTC	CASSTETGFDYTF
many	TRBV6-2/TRBV6-3	TRBJ1-2	-	TGTGCCAGCATTCCAGGTGGATCTAACTATGGCTACACCTTC	CASIPGGSNYGYTF
few	TRBV20-1	TRBJ2-2	-	TGCAGTGCTAGAGATGGGGCGGGGTGGGCCTCCGGGGAGCTGTTTTTT	CSARDGAGWASGELFF
many	TRBV27	TRBJ1-1	-	TGTGCCAGCAGTTTAGGTGTCTACACTGAAGCTTTCTTT	CASSLGVYTEAFF
many	TRBV28	TRBJ2-7	TRBD1	TGTGCCAGCAGTTCCCCGAGGACAGGGATCTACGAGCAGTACTTC	CASSSPRTGIYEQYF
many	TRBV2	TRBJ2-5	TRBD1	TGTGCCAGCAGTCCGGGACAGTCAGCAGGAGAGACCCAGTACTTC	CASSPGQSAGETQYF
-	TRBV6-2/TRBV6-3	TRBJ2-3	-	TGTGCCAGCAGGTGGAGGCGCTCTACAGATACGCAGTATTTT	CASRWRRSTDTQYF
many	TRBV20-1	TRBJ1-6	-	TGCAGTGCTACAGTAGAATATGCCAATTCACCCCTCCACTTT	CSATVEYANSPLHF
many	TRBV28	TRBJ1-6	TRBD1	TGTGCCAGCAGTTTAGGGACAGCCAACGGTTCACCCCTCCACTTT	CASSLGTANGSPLHF
many	TRBV4-1	TRBJ1-1	-	TGCGCCAGCAGCTACCTGGGGGGGAGAACTTTCTTT	CASSYLGGRTFF
many	TRBV28	TRBJ1-2	-	TGTGCCAGTAGGGAGGCCCATGGCTACACCTTC	CASREAHGYTF
-	TRBV6-2/TRBV6-3	TRBJ2-7	TRBD1	TGTGCCAGCAGTCGGGACAGGGGTATAGCGGCCAAAACCTACGAGCAGTACTTC	CASSRDRGIAAKTYEQYF
many	TRBV5-1	TRBJ2-5	-	TGCGCCAGCAGCTTGGCGGGTACTGGAGAGACCCAGTACTTC	CASSLAGTGETQYF
few	TRBV28	TRBJ2-7	-	TGTGCCAGCAATGAAGGGAACGAGCAGTACTTC	CASNEGNEQYF
many	TRBV20-1	TRBJ1-3	TRBD1	TGCAGTGCTAGGGGGGACAGCAACTCTGGAAACACCATATATTTT	CSARGDSNSGNTIYF
many	TRBV12-3/TRBV12-4	TRBJ1-1	-	TGTGCCAGCAGTTTTTTGGGTGAAGCTTTCTTT	CASSFLGEAFF